This T cell receptor beta chain was sequenced during a study of blood T cell repertoires in COVID-19 (dated by TCRdb to 2020 to 2022). Regarding the complete study: The collaborator samples originated in the United States, Italy and Spain and spanned the acute and convalescent phases of COVID-19. Where available, HLA class I and class II types were obtained from metadata supplied by the sample provider rather than from assay-based typing. The prospective study material was composed of cDNA or gDNA derived from T cells, B-cell-depleted T cells, or PBMCs. The samples were drawn from the first 160 participants of the ongoing ImmuneRACE study and from 1,254 subjects provided by 6 global collaborators. Subjects who had been exposed to COVID-19, were actively infected with it, or had recovered from it provided the deeply sampled blood TCRbeta repertoires that made up the dataset. The sample metadata nearly always contained a de-identified subject ID, COVID-19 status, age in years and sex. A freely available public database, intended as a resource for researchers studying the immune response to SARS-CoV-2, is where the repertoires were released. General findings and caveats noted by the study authors: The quantity of clinical and demographic metadata differed by source and by participant and was supplied without curation.

TCRbeta CDR3 regions were amplified from genomic DNA by means of the immunoSEQ Assay, a bias-controlled multiplex PCR. The authors' analysis ran thus. The number of nucleated cells in each sample was estimated from the amplification of reference gene primers within the assay. To quantify the absolute abundance of each unique TCRbeta CDR3 rearrangement, sequence reads were collapsed and filtered. For each sample, productive Simpson clonality was calculated as the square root of Simpson's diversity index over productive rearrangements. TCRdb provides this immuneACCESS table in a form limited to in-frame rearrangements. Some clones are lacking; in checked studies, under half of them reflect an unresolved V gene, and why the rest are absent is not known. V, J and clone size reflect that table, while D and trimming were determined from the DNA. Within this sample are under 300,000 clones, with about 80% of them counted one time only. The top ten hold about 3.5% of the sample.

The junction carries 8 bases between V and J, which are trimmed by 5 bases and 7 bases respectively. For CDR1 and CDR2, the germline V gene (reference sequence) lists LNHNV and YYDKDF. The CDR3, cysteine through phenylalanine, is 11 amino acids long. Solely the CDR3 DNA is kept, with 33 bases framed from the first base. Remarks on this clone: Its antigen is not yet known. No clone much larger than this one lies a single base away; base qualities are absent.

The collaborating institutions used their own protocols to collect whole blood in K2EDTA tubes. For TCRbeta analysis, collaborator samples were shipped as frozen whole blood, as isolated PBMCs, or as DNA extracted from either sample type. Here the chain combines TRBV15 and TRBJ2-5; the D gene is perhaps TRBD2, on 6 matching bases. This TCR derives from a woman over 75 with acute or convalescent COVID-19. Sequenced material: peripheral blood. CDR3 sequence: CATSPGGTQYF. The bases read TGTGCCACCAGCCCCGGGGGGACCCAGTACTTC. Full variable domain (CDR3 extended with the reference TRBV15 and TRBJ2-5 proteins): DAMVIQNPRYQVTQFGKPVTLSCSQTLNHNVMYWYQQKSSQAPKLLFHYYDKDFNNEADTPDNFQSRRPNTSFCFLDIRSPGLGDTAMYLCATSPGGTQYFGPGTRLLVL.